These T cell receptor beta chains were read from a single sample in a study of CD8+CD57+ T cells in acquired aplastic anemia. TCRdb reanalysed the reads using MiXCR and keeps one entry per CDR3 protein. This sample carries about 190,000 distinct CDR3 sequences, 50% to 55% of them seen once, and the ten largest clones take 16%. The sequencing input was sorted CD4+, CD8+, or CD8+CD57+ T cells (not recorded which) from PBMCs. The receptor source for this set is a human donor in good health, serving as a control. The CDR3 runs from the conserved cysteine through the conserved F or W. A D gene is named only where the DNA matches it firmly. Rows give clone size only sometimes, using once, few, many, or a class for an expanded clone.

TGTGCCAGTAGTGCGAGTGGGGGGCGCTTTGGAAAACTGTTTTTT CASSASGGRFGKLFF TRBV19 NA TRBJ1-4 NA
NA CASSDGLVGYGNTMYF TRBV2 NA TRBJ1-3 NA
TGTGCCAGCAGCTTGGGGGCCTTCAATCAGCCCCAGCATTTT CASSLGAFNQPQHF TRBV5-8 many TRBJ1-5 NA
TGTGCCAGCAGTTTCCGCAGCCAAGAGACCCAGTACTTC CASSFRSQETQYF TRBV12-3/TRBV12-4 many TRBJ2-5 NA
TGCAGTGCTAGAGATGAGGGGGGCAATGAAAAACTGTTTTTT CSARDEGGNEKLFF TRBV20-1 few TRBJ1-4 NA
TGTGCCACCAGTGACCGGACAGGGGATGGAGCTTTCTTT CATSDRTGDGAFF TRBV24-1 NA TRBJ1-1 TRBD1
TGTGCTAGCAGGGAACAGGGGATCTCCTACGAGCAGTACTTC CASREQGISYEQYF TRBV2 NA TRBJ2-7 TRBD1
TGTGCCAGCATCGGGTCGGGAAGGCCAGAGGCTTTCTTT CASIGSGRPEAFF TRBV2 NA TRBJ1-1 NA
TGCGCCAGCAGCTTGGCCCTCGGGACAGGGGTCCACGAGCAGTACTTC CASSLALGTGVHEQYF TRBV5-1 many TRBJ2-7 TRBD1
TGCAGCGTTGAACAACTCCACGATACGCAGTATTTT CSVEQLHDTQYF TRBV29-1 many TRBJ2-3 NA
TGTGCCAGTAGTCCGGGACAGGGGTCGACCCTGAACACCGGGGAGCTGTTTTTT CASSPGQGSTLNTGELFF TRBV19 many TRBJ2-2 TRBD1
TGTGCCAGCAGCCAAGAGTTGCGGGGCTACGAGCAGTACTTC CASSQELRGYEQYF TRBV4-2 NA TRBJ2-7 NA
TGCGCCAGCAACGCCGGGACAGGGGGCCGGACCTACGAGCAGTACTTC CASNAGTGGRTYEQYF TRBV10-2 NA TRBJ2-7 TRBD1
TGCGCCAGCAGCTTGGTGGGCGGAGGGGACGTTGAGCAGTACTTC CASSLVGGGDVEQYF TRBV5-1 many TRBJ2-7 NA
TGTGCCAGCAGTGAATCCGTGGGGCAGGGTGTTGGAAACACCATATATTTT CASSESVGQGVGNTIYF TRBV25-1 many TRBJ1-3 NA
TGTGCCACCAGCAGAGTATTGGGGACAGGGTCCTACGAGCAGTACTTC CATSRVLGTGSYEQYF TRBV15 once TRBJ2-7 TRBD1
TGCAGTGCTAGCGGGACTAGCGGGGGGGCCTTGGACATTCAGTACTTC CSASGTSGGALDIQYF TRBV20-1 NA TRBJ2-4 TRBD2
TGTGCCAGTAATGAATACAGGGAGTTGAATTCACCCCTCCACTTT CASNEYRELNSPLHF TRBV19 NA TRBJ1-6 NA
TGTGCCAGCAGTGAAGCGCGGGATCAGCCCCAGCATTTT CASSEARDQPQHF TRBV2 NA TRBJ1-5 NA
TGTGCCAGTAGGCCCCCAGGGGGTGGCTACACCTTC CASRPPGGGYTF TRBV19 NA TRBJ1-2 TRBD1
TGTGCCAGCAGCCCGGCCTTAAATGAAAAACTGTTTTTT CASSPALNEKLFF TRBV6-2/TRBV6-3 NA TRBJ1-4 NA
TGTGCCAGCAGCTGGGCAGACAACACTGAAGCTTTCTTT CASSWADNTEAFF TRBV7-9 NA TRBJ1-1 NA
TGTGCCAGCAGCCGGGCAGGGGTGAGCTATGGCTACACCTTC CASSRAGVSYGYTF TRBV25-1 few TRBJ1-2 NA
TGTGCCAGTAGTCCCCGGACAGGGGTTAATTCACCCCTCCACTTT CASSPRTGVNSPLHF TRBV19 many TRBJ1-6 TRBD1
TGTGCCAGCAGCCCGGACAGGGGGATCGGAAAACTGTTTTTT CASSPDRGIGKLFF TRBV3-1 many TRBJ1-4 TRBD1
TGTGCCAGCAGCTTAGGGGACCTCGCGTCAGATACGCAGTATTTT CASSLGDLASDTQYF TRBV7-3 many TRBJ2-3 NA
TGTGCCAGCAGCGCTAGTCCTACGATCTACGAGCAGTACTTC CASSASPTIYEQYF TRBV7-9 NA TRBJ2-7 NA
TGTGCCAGCAGCGTAGGTGTAGCGGGGGGGCCCGGTGAGACCCAGTACTTC CASSVGVAGGPGETQYF TRBV9 many TRBJ2-5 TRBD2
TGTGCCAGCTCCATACTTGGGACTAACTATGGCTACACCTTC CASSILGTNYGYTF TRBV6-2/TRBV6-3 NA TRBJ1-2 NA
TGTGCCAGCAGTGAATCCGAGGGCTTGCATTCACCCCTCCACTTT CASSESEGLHSPLHF TRBV25-1 NA TRBJ1-6 NA
TGTGCCATCAGTGAGGGGGGCACAGATACGCAGTATTTT CAISEGGTDTQYF TRBV10-3 NA TRBJ2-3 NA
TGTGCCAGCAGCGTACTCAGCACAGATACGCAGTATTTT CASSVLSTDTQYF TRBV9 NA TRBJ2-3 NA
TGCGCCAGCAGCTTGGGACAGGGGGCTTCCTACGAGCAGTACTTC CASSLGQGASYEQYF TRBV5-1 many TRBJ2-7 TRBD1
TGTGCCATCAGTGACGGGAACTACGAGCAGTACTTC CAISDGNYEQYF TRBV10-3 few TRBJ2-7 NA
TGTGCCAGCAGTCGAGGAGGTACAGGCAACACAGATACGCAGTATTTT CASSRGGTGNTDTQYF TRBV12-3/TRBV12-4 NA TRBJ2-3 NA
TGTGCCAGCAGGCCGACACAGAACACTGAAGCTTTCTTT CASRPTQNTEAFF TRBV28 NA TRBJ1-1 NA
TGTGCCAGCAGTGACGGGACTAGCGGTGAGACCCAGTACTTC CASSDGTSGETQYF TRBV2 NA TRBJ2-5 TRBD2
TGCAGTGCTAGCGAGACATACGGTCCCGGGGAGCTGTTTTTT CSASETYGPGELFF TRBV20-1 NA TRBJ2-2 NA
TGTGCCATCAGTGACCCGGGACTAGCGGGTTTAGGTAATGAGCAGTTCTTC CAISDPGLAGLGNEQFF TRBV10-3 NA TRBJ2-1 TRBD2
TGCAGTGCTAGAGGACTAGCGGGGGGGCGGACCTACGAGCAGTACTTC CSARGLAGGRTYEQYF TRBV20-1 NA TRBJ2-7 TRBD2
TGTGCCACTTTGGGACAGCTGAACGCTGAAGCTTTCTTT CATLGQLNAEAFF TRBV19 NA TRBJ1-1 TRBD1
TGTGCCACCAGTGATACCAAGGGTTACAATGAGCAGTTCTTC CATSDTKGYNEQFF TRBV24-1 NA TRBJ2-1 NA
TGTGCCAGTAGTATTACGGTTGGGATCTATGGCTACACCTTC CASSITVGIYGYTF TRBV19 NA TRBJ1-2 NA
TGTGCCAGCAGCTCCCGAGAGGGGGCGGGTGGCTACACCTTC CASSSREGAGGYTF TRBV7-8 NA TRBJ1-2 TRBD1
TGTGCCAGTAGTATTTTAGCCGTGGGCTGGAACTATGGCTACACCTTC CASSILAVGWNYGYTF TRBV19 few TRBJ1-2 NA
TGCAGTGCTAGAGATCCCCGGAGTTCACCCCTCCACTTT CSARDPRSSPLHF TRBV20-1 many TRBJ1-6 NA
TGTGCCAGTAGTATTCAATTTGGGCAGGGAATTCAGCCCCAGCATTTT CASSIQFGQGIQPQHF TRBV19 many TRBJ1-5 NA
TGTGCTAGCAGCTTCGGGACAGGGAGGGGGACCCAGTACTTC CASSFGTGRGTQYF TRBV7-7 NA TRBJ2-5 TRBD1
TGTGCCAGCAGCCCAACGGCTAGCGGGATGGGTGAGCAGTACTTC CASSPTASGMGEQYF TRBV7-9 NA TRBJ2-7 TRBD2
TGTGCCAGCAGCGTAACAGGTCAGGCCCACTATGGCTACACCTTC CASSVTGQAHYGYTF TRBV9 NA TRBJ1-2 NA
TGTGCCAGCAGTTGGGACAGGGGCCATAGCGGGGAGCTGTTTTTT CASSWDRGHSGELFF TRBV12-3/TRBV12-4 many TRBJ2-2 TRBD1